Following are 19 T cell receptor beta chains from one sample sequenced in a study of spatial heterogeneity in lung cancer. TCRdb re-called the 5' RACE reads with MiXCR, one entry per CDR3 protein. The sample yields about 13,000 distinct CDR3 sequences, around 5% seen once. The time point is: sample taken at primary tumor resection. Unsorted whole RNA from tumor, nontumor lung or frozen PBMC underwent sequencing. This specimen consisted of lung tumor tissue, obtained at surgery. The receptors come from a human donor with early-stage non-small cell lung cancer.

This clonotype has at least ten counts. This beta chain is a stray sequence in a library constructed for alpha chains; its clone size is not meaningful. The rearrangement links TRBV12-3 or TRBV12-4 to TRBJ2-2; D remains ambiguous. The CDR3 is 12 residues long. The V end was cut by 6 bases, the J end by 1 base, with 3 bases between. The DNA of the CDR3 is TGTGCCAGCAGCCGGAACACCGGGGAGCTGTTTTTT. Its translation: CASSRNTGELFF.

This clonotype ranks as medium-sized. This beta chain slipped into a library made for alpha chains as a stray read, so its size is not meaningful. The chain has TRBV9 and TRBJ2-1; D is tentatively TRBD1 or TRBD2 (7 bases each). The germline V gene encodes CDR1 SGDLS and CDR2 YYNGEE. V was pared by 6 bases and J by 8 bases, with 18 bases between. This CDR3 spans 14 amino acids. The CDR3 sequence: CASTQGGRSDEQFF. For the CDR3, the DNA is TGTGCCAGCACCCAGGGGGGGCGGTCGGATGAGCAGTTCTTC. The full variable domain, in which reference TRBV9 and TRBJ2-1 provide the parts outside the CDR3, is DSGVTQTPKHLITATGQRVTLRCSPRSGDLSVYWYQQSLDQGLQFLIQYYNGEERAKGNILERFSAQQFPDLHSELNLSSLELGDSALYFCASTQGGRSDEQFFGPGTRLTVL.

In this sample, this clonotype turned up many times. In a library made to pick up alpha chains, this beta chain is a stray read with a size that means little. The chain couples TRBV29-1 to TRBJ2-2; 7 nucleotides align to TRBD2. CDR1 and CDR2 from the germline V gene are SQVTM and ANQGSEA. The CDR3 is 15 amino acids. V dropped 0 bases and J dropped 4; count of bases not matched to a gene: 5. The CDR3 here is CSVEDPGRSTGELFF. CDR3 DNA: TGCAGCGTTGAAGATCCCGGGAGGAGCACCGGGGAGCTGTTTTTT.

By its share, this clonotype is medium-sized. A library prepared for alpha chains yielded this beta chain as an off-target read; its size is of little meaning. J is TRBJ1-1 and V is TRBV20-1; no clear D. The ends were cut back, 6 bases at V and 3 bases at J, with 14 bases in the middle. This CDR3 comprises 13 residues. Germline V gene data show CDR1 as DFQATT and CDR2 as SNEGSKA (reference sequence). The chain's CDR3 is CSAPVSRDTEAFF. The CDR3 nucleotides are TGCAGTGCCCCCGTTTCGCGGGACACTGAAGCTTTCTTT.

This clonotype was seen ten or more times. With the library built for alpha chains, this beta chain is off target and its frequency is not meaningful. The V call is TRBV5-1, the J call TRBJ2-3; D perhaps matches TRBD1 (5 bases). The CDR3 is 17 amino acids. Trimming removed 3 bases at V and 3 bases at J, with 20 bases between. The germline gives CDR1 SGHRS, CDR2 YFSETQ. CDR3 bases: TGCGCCAGCAGCTCCCAATCCCAGGGTCTTGCAACAGATACGCAGTATTTT. Its translation is CASSSQSQGLATDTQYF.

This clonotype was found many times. The size of this beta chain means little, since it is a stray read in a library made for alpha chains. J is TRBJ2-2 and V is TRBV20-1; TRBD1 agrees at 9 bases. There are 15 residues in the CDR3. The trim removed 0 bases at V and 4 bases at J, leaving 3 bases unmatched. CDR1 DFQATT and CDR2 SNEGSKA come from the germline V gene (reference sequence). The DNA of the CDR3 is TGCAGTGCTAGAGAAAGGACAGGGGCCACCGGGGAGCTGTTTTTT. Its translation is CSARERTGATGELFF.

This clonotype was recorded at least ten times. The size of this beta chain means little, since it is a stray read in a library made for alpha chains. The chain combines TRBV7-2 with TRBJ2-3; 9 positions match TRBD1. Germline CDR1 is SGHTA and CDR2 is FQGNSA. The CDR3 extends over 15 amino acids. After removal of 5 bases from V and 7 bases from J, the junction contained 10 bases not matched to a gene. The CDR3 nucleotides are TGTGCCAGCAGCCCAACAGGGGGCGCGATTCATACGCAGTATTTT. Translated: CASSPTGGAIHTQYF.

This clonotype was picked up a small number of times. Since it is a stray read in a library aimed at alpha chains, this beta chain has a size that is not meaningful. The DNA for the CDR3 is TGCGCCAGCGGGCCCGTGGCTAGCGGCTCGCCCCGGGAGCTGTTTTTT. It specifies CASGPVASGSPRELFF. This chain uses TRBV4-1 with TRBJ2-2; 7 bases map to TRBD2. Losses at the gene ends were 8 bases for V and 9 bases for J; bases not matched to a gene: 18. This CDR3 is 16 amino acids long. CDR1 and CDR2 (germline): MGHRA, YSYEKL.

This clonotype showed up many times. A library made for alpha chains picked up this beta chain off target, so its size means little. The V gene is TRBV7-9, the J gene TRBJ2-1; possible D gene TRBD2, 6 bases. Per germline, CDR1 SEHNR and CDR2 FQNEAQ (reference sequence). V gave up 2 bases and J gave up 14 bases, with 13 bases separating them. This CDR3 has 12 residues. The CDR3 reads CASSLTGTFEFF. CDR3 coding DNA: TGTGCCAGCAGCTTAACCGGGACTTTTGAGTTCTTC.

Notes on this clonotype: Because the library targeted alpha chains, this beta chain is an off-target read whose size means little. The V gene is TRBV11-2, the J gene TRBJ2-1, with TRBD2 matching over 7 bases. The CDR3 contains 15 residues. V lost 1 base, J lost 4 bases, and 4 bases stayed unmatched. Looked up from germline, CDR1 is SGHAT and CDR2 is FQNNGV. This CDR3 reads CASSLGPSGYNEQFF. For the CDR3, the DNA is TGTGCCAGCAGCTTAGGGCCTAGCGGTTACAATGAGCAGTTCTTC.

At least ten counts were recorded for this clonotype. This beta chain is a stray read from a library made for alpha chains; its abundance is not meaningful. The V call is TRBV28, the J call TRBJ1-2, with D possibly matching TRBD1 (6 bases). V gave up 6 bases and J gave up 7 bases, with 15 bases separating them. From germline, CDR1 is MDHEN and CDR2 SYDVKM. There are 13 residues in the CDR3. CDR3 residues: CASRFTDSLGYTF. CDR3 nucleotides: TGTGCCAGCAGGTTCACGGACAGTCTTGGCTACACCTTC.

This clonotype was seen ten or more times. The library was designed around alpha chains, so this beta chain is a stray read whose abundance carries little weight. The rearrangement joins TRBV18 to TRBJ2-7, with 7 bases lining up with TRBD2. The germline V gene has CDR1 KGHSH and CDR2 LQKENI. The V segment lost 6 bases and the J segment 0 bases; nucleotides outside the gene matches: 5. The CDR3 has 14 residues. This chain's CDR3 is CASSLGGGSYEQYF. CDR3 DNA sequence: TGTGCCAGCTCCCTGGGGGGGGGCTCCTACGAGCAGTACTTC. Using reference TRBV18 and TRBJ2-7 for the parts outside the CDR3, the full variable domain is NAGVMQNPRHLVRRRGQEARLRCSPMKGHSHVYWYRQLPEEGLKFMVYLQKENIIDESGMPKERFSAEFPKEGPSILRIQQVVRGDSAAYFCASSLGGGSYEQYFGPGTRLTVT.

This clonotype was found a few times. The library was designed around alpha chains, so this beta chain is a stray read whose abundance carries little weight. CDR3 DNA sequence: TGTGCCAGCACCACGGACAGGGGTGGAGGCTACACCTTC. It specifies CASTTDRGGGYTF. The J gene is TRBJ1-2, the V gene TRBV7-2, with TRBD1 identical over 9 bases. Trimming took 7 bases from V and 8 from J; bases not matched to a gene: 8. CDR1 and CDR2 (germline): SGHTA, FQGNSA. This CDR3 region has 13 residues.

This clonotype has ten or more counts. A library made for alpha chains picked up this beta chain off target, so its size means little. This chain joins TRBV6-2 or TRBV6-3 and TRBJ1-5; 9 nucleotides agree with TRBD1. This CDR3 spans 16 amino acids. Germline values: CDR1 MNHEY, CDR2 SVGEGT. Germline trimming cut 3 bases from V and 6 bases from J; bases unmatched to any gene: 9. The CDR3: CASSYYRTGVPQPQHF. CDR3 sequence (DNA): TGTGCCAGCAGTTATTATCGGACAGGGGTGCCTCAGCCCCAGCATTTT.

This clonotype was counted ten times or more. The size of this beta chain means little, since it is a stray read in a library made for alpha chains. CDR3 DNA sequence: TGCAGTGCAACAGGACATGGTTTCAATCAGCCCCAGCATTTT. Protein sequence: CSATGHGFNQPQHF. The chain couples TRBV20-1 to TRBJ1-5, with D tentatively TRBD1 (5 bases). In germline, CDR1 is DFQATT, CDR2 SNEGSKA (reference sequence). The CDR3 is made up of 14 amino acids. Deletions cut 6 bases from V and 3 bases from J, with 15 bases between.

This clonotype was seen ten or more times. This beta chain is a stray sequence in a library constructed for alpha chains; its clone size is not meaningful. The gene calls are TRBV7-2 and TRBJ2-2, with 10 bases aligning to TRBD2. The CDR3 loop spans 14 amino acids. The trim removed 5 bases at V and 8 bases at J, leaving 5 bases unmatched. Germline V gene lookup returns CDR1 SGHTA and CDR2 FQGNSA. CDR3 sequence reads: CASSPTSGTGELFF. DNA of the CDR3: TGTGCCAGCAGCCCCACTAGCGGGACAGGGGAGCTGTTTTTT.

This clonotype came up many times. A library prepared for alpha chains yielded this beta chain as an off-target read; its size is of little meaning. V is TRBV6-6 and J is TRBJ1-1; TRBD1 might be the D (5 bases). The CDR3 runs 14 residues. V lost 2 bases and J 5 bases, leaving 12 bases between the germline ends. The germline CDR1 and CDR2 sequences are MNHNY and SVGAGI (reference sequence). CDR3: CASSYRGWGTEAFF. CDR3 nucleotide sequence: TGTGCCAGCAGTTACAGGGGTTGGGGAACTGAAGCTTTCTTT.

About this clonotype itself: Within a library made for alpha chains, this beta chain is off target, and its count is uninformative. V is TRBV18 and J is TRBJ2-2; D could derive from TRBD1 or TRBD2 (5 bases each). Trimming removed 1 base at V and 6 bases at J, with 15 bases between. Germline values: CDR1 KGHSH, CDR2 LQKENI. This CDR3 has 16 residues. The CDR3 spells CASSPQGTEISGELFF. The CDR3 DNA reads as TGTGCCAGCTCACCACAAGGGACCGAGATCTCCGGGGAGCTGTTTTTT. Based on the CDR3 plus reference TRBV18 and TRBJ2-2, the full variable domain is NAGVMQNPRHLVRRRGQEARLRCSPMKGHSHVYWYRQLPEEGLKFMVYLQKENIIDESGMPKERFSAEFPKEGPSILRIQQVVRGDSAAYFCASSPQGTEISGELFFGEGSRLTVL.

This clonotype was seen at least ten times. This beta chain was picked up by a library intended for alpha chains and is off target, so its count carries little meaning. This chain's CDR3 is CSAGPGTDNSPLHF. The CDR3, as DNA: TGCAGTGCGGGACCCGGGACAGATAATTCACCCCTCCACTTT. The V gene is TRBV20-1, the J gene TRBJ1-6; 7 bases are shared with TRBD1. V lost 6 bases, J lost 5 bases, and 7 bases stayed unmatched. CDR1 and CDR2 (germline): DFQATT, SNEGSKA (reference sequence). CDR3 length: 14 amino acids.